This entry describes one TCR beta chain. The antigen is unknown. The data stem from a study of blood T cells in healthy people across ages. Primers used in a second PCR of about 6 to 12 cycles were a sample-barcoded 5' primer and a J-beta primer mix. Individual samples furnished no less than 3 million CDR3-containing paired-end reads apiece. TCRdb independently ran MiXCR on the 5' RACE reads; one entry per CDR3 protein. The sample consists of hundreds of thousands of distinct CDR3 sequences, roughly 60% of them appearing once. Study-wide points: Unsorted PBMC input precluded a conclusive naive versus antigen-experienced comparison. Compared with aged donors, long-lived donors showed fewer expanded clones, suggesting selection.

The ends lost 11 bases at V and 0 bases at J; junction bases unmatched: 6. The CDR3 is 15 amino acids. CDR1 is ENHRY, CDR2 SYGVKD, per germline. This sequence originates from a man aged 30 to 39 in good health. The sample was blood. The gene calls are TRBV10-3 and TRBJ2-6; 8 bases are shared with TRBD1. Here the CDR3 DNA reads TGTGCCTTCGGACAGGGTCCCTCTGGGGCCAACGTCCTGACTTTC. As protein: CAFGQGPSGANVLTF.